The clone carrying this T cell receptor beta chain was observed at least ten times. What it binds is unknown. These data belong to a study of T cell repertoires in cytomegalovirus infection. Study at large: CMV epitopes that were recently identified and HLA-C-restricted were used alongside well-studied HLA-B-restricted ones. Based on public TCR beta signatures, there were indications of CMV infection and of a matching HLA type.

TCRdb re-called the reads through MiXCR, storing one row per CDR3 protein. The table includes some 920,000 distinct CDR3 sequences, 25% to 40% detected once. Study-wide results and caveats: Individuals carrying CMV plus the relevant HLA were identified by cumulative frequency of public TCR beta families. HLA-C-restricted CMV clonotypes gave the most frequent clonotype in two of eight donors.

The CDR3 is 13 residues long. Trimming shortened V by 5 bases and J by 4 bases, and 10 bases separated the two germline ends. CDR1 and CDR2 (germline): SGHVS, FQNEAQ. The sequenced sample was cultured CD8+ T cells from PBMCs, obtained from culture after CMV antigen stimulation. The chain recombines TRBV7-8 with TRBJ2-3; either TRBD1 or TRBD2 may supply D (6 bases each). The source is a human donor in good health (CMV status not recorded). Some clones in this sample may be carry-over from other donors' samples. The CDR3 DNA sequence: TGTGCCAGCAGCCCCGGGGGCGCAGATACGCAGTATTTT. Translating it yields CASSPGGADTQYF.